The entry that follows covers one T cell receptor (beta chain) sequence. The data were obtained in a study of memory CD4+ T cells and cytomegalovirus serostatus. Turning to the study itself: This sample comes from healthy Belgian adults, fewer than ten CMV seropositive, 24 seronegative.

Single viable CD3+CD4+CD8-CD45RO+ cells were sorted as the memory CD4+ T cells. CD4+ T cells were isolated by positive magnetic selection. This CDR3 comprises 15 residues. CDR1 LNHDA and CDR2 SQIVND come from the germline V gene (reference sequence). Trimming took 4 bases from V and 3 from J; bases not matched to a gene: 5. Original processing methods: After removing out-of-frame reads, 2.3 million or so distinct TCRbeta sequences remained. Sequencing used immunoSEQ multiplex PCR; TCRdb keeps in-frame clones, though not all of them. V and J calls plus clone size are reproduced from that table; the DNA served to infer D and trimming. The table includes approximately 74,000 clones, 70% to 80% detected once.

Sequencing was performed on memory CD4+ T cells from blood. The source of this sequence is an adult in good health and CMV-seropositive. The rearrangement links TRBV19 to TRBJ1-4; TRBD1 aligns across 7 bases. CDR3 region: CASSKRQGANEKLFF. The CDR3 DNA is TGTGCCAGTAGTAAGAGACAGGGTGCTAATGAAAAACTGTTTTTT. Based on the CDR3 plus reference TRBV19 and TRBJ1-4, the full variable domain is DGGITQSPKYLFRKEGQNVTLSCEQNLNHDAMYWYRQDPGQGLRLIYYSQIVNDFQKGDIAEGYSVSREKKESFPLTVTSAQKNPTAFYLCASSKRQGANEKLFFGSGTQLSVL.